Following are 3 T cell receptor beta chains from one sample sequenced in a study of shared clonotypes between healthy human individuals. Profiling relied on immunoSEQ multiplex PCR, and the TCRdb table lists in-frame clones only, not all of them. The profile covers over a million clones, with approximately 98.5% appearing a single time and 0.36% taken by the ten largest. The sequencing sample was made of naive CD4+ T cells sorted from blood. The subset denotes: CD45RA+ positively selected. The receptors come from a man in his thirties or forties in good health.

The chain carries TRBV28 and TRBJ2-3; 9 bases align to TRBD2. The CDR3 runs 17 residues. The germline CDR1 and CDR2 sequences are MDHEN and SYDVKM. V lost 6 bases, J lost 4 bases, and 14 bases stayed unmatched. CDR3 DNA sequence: TGTGCCAGCAGCCCGGCGGGAGGGCCAAGATTGCCAGATACGCAGTATTTT. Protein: CASSPAGGPRLPDTQYF. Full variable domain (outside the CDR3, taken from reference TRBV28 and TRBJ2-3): DVKVTQSSRYLVKRTGEKVFLECVQDMDHENMFWYRQDPGLGLRLIYFSYDVKMKEKGDIPEGYSVSREKKERFSLILESASTNQTSMYLCASSPAGGPRLPDTQYFGPGTRLTVL.

CDR3 DNA: TGTGCCAGCAGCTTGGAACAGCGGGAGGGCAATGAGCAGTTCTTC. Its translation: CASSLEQREGNEQFF. The genes are TRBV5-4 and TRBJ2-1; 10 bases agree with TRBD2. The CDR3 spans 15 residues. With V trimmed by 0 bases and J by 6 bases, 3 bases remained unmatched. Germline V gives CDR1 SGHNT, CDR2 YYREEE (reference sequence).

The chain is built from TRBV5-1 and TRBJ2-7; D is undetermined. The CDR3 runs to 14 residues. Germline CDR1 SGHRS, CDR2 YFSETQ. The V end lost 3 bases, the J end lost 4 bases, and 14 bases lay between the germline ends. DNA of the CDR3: TGCGCCAGCAGCTCCTTCGGGCCAGAATACGAGCAGTACTTC. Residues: CASSSFGPEYEQYF.